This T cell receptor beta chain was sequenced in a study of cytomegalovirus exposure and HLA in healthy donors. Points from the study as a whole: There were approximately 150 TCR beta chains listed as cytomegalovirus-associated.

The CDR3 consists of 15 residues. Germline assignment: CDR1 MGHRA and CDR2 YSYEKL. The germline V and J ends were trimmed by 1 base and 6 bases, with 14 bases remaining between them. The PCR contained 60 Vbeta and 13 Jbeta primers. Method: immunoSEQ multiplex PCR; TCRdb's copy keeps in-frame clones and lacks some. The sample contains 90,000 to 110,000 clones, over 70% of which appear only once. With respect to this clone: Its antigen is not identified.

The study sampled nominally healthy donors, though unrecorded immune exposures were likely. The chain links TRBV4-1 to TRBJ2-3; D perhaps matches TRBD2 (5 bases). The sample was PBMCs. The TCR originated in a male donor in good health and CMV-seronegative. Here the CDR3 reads CASSQASLGGDTQYF. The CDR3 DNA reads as TGCGCCAGCAGCCAAGCGAGTCTGGGCGGGGATACGCAGTATTTT.